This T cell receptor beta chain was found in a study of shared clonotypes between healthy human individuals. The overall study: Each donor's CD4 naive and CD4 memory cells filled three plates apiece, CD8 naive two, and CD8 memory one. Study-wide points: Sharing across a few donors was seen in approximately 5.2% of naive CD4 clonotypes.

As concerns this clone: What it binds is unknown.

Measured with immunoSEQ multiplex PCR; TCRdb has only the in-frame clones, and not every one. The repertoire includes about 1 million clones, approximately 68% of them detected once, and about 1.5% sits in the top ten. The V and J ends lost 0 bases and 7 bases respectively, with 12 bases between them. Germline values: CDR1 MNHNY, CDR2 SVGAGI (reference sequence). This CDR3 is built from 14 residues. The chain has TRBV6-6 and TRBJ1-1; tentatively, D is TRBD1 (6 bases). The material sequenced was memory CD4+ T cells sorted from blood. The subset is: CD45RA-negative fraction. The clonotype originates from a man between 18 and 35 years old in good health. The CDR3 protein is CASSYSEQGFEAFF. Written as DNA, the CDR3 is TGTGCCAGCAGTTACTCGGAACAGGGATTTGAAGCTTTCTTT.